The following is a T cell receptor beta chain sequence with its context. Its antigen is unknown. Treatment described: approximately 9-day PBMC culture with coronavirus spike peptide pools or control peptides (ViraFEST assay). V was trimmed by 4 bases and J by 8 bases, leaving 26 bases between them. Germline CDR1 KGHDR, CDR2 SFDVKD. The CDR3 totals 18 residues. This sample was taken from a study of vaccination and CD4 T cells after COVID-19. Cultured CD4+ T cells had their DNA profiled by the Oncomine TCR Beta short-read assay. TCRdb redid the calling of the PCR reads with MiXCR, one entry per CDR3 protein. The sample records about 16,000 distinct CDR3 sequences, 45% to 60% being singletons.

The sequence was collected from a human donor who had recovered from COVID-19. Material: CD4+ T cells from blood, cultured in vitro, obtained before SARS-CoV-2 vaccination. The V and J genes are TRBV24-1 and TRBJ2-1; D uncertain. The CDR3 region is CATSERAQDVGRSDEQFF. CDR3 in DNA: TGTGCCACCAGTGAAAGGGCCCAGGATGTTGGTAGGAGCGATGAGCAGTTCTTC.